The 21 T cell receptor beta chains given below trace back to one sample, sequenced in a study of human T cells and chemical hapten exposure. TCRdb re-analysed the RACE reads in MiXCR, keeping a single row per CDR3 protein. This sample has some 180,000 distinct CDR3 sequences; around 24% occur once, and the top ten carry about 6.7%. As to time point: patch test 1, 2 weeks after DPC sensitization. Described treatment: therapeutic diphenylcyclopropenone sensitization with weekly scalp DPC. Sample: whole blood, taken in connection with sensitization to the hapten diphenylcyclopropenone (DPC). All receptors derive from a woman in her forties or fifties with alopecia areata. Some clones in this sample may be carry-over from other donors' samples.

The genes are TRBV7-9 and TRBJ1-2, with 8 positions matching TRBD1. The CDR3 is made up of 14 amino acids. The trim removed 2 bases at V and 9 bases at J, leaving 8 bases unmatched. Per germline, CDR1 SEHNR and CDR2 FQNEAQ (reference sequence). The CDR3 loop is CASSLFVQGESYTF. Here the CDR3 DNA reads TGTGCCAGCAGCTTATTCGTACAGGGGGAGAGCTACACCTTC.

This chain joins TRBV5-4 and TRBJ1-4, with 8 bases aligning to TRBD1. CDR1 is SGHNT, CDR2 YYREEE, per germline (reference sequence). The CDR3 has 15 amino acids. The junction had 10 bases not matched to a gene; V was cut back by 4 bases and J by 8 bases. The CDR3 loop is CASSPRGGQEEKLFF. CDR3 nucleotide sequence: TGTGCCAGCAGCCCGCGGGGGGGACAGGAAGAAAAACTGTTTTTT.

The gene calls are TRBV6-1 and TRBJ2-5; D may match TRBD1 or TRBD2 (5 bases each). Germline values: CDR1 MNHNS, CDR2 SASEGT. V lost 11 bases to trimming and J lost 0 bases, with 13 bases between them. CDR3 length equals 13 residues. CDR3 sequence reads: CAAERGYQETQYF. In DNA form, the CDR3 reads TGTGCCGCGGAGAGGGGTTACCAAGAGACCCAGTACTTC.

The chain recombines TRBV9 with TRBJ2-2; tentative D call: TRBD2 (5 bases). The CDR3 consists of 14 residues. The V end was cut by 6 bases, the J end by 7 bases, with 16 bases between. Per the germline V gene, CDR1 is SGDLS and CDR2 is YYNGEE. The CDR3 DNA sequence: TGTGCCAGCACTTCCTTACTAGTTCACGGGGAGCTGTTTTTT. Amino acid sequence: CASTSLLVHGELFF. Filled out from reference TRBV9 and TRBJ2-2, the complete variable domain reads DSGVTQTPKHLITATGQRVTLRCSPRSGDLSVYWYQQSLDQGLQFLIQYYNGEERAKGNILERFSAQQFPDLHSELNLSSLELGDSALYFCASTSLLVHGELFFGEGSRLTVL.

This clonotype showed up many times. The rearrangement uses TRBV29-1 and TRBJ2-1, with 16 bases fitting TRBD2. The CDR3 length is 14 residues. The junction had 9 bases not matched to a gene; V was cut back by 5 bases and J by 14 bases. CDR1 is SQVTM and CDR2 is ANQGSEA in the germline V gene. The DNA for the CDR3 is TGCAGCGTTCCCGAGGGACTAGCGGGAGGGCCCGAGTTCTTC. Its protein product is CSVPEGLAGGPEFF.

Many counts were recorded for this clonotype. The CDR3: CSAPGVNEQFF. The CDR3 nucleotides are TGCAGTGCTCCGGGCGTCAATGAGCAGTTCTTC. The chain has TRBV20-1 and TRBJ2-1; D ambiguous. The germline V and J ends were trimmed by 5 bases and 6 bases, with 8 bases remaining between them. CDR3 size: 11 residues. The V gene's germline CDR1 is DFQATT and CDR2 SNEGSKA (reference sequence).

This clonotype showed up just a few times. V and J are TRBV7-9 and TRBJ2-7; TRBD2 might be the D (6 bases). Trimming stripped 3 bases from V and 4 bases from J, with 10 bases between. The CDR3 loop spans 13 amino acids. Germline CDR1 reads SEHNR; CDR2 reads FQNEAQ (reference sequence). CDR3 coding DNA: TGTGCCAGCAGCTTTTCGGCGGGGTACGAGCAGTACTTC. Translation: CASSFSAGYEQYF.

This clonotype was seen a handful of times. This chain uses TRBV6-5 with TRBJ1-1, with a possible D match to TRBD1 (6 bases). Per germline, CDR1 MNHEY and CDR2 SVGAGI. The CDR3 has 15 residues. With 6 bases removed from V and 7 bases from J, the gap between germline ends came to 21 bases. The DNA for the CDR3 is TGTGCCAGCAGAGACCACAGGGTGCTAGTCGGTGAAGCTTTCTTT. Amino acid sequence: CASRDHRVLVGEAFF.

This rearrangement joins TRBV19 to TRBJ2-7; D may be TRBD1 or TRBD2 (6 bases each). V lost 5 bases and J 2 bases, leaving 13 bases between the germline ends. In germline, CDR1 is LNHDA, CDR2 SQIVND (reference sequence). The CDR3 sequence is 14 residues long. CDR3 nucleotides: TGTGCCAGTAGTGAACAGGGAGGCCCCTACGAGCAGTACTTC. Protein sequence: CASSEQGGPYEQYF.

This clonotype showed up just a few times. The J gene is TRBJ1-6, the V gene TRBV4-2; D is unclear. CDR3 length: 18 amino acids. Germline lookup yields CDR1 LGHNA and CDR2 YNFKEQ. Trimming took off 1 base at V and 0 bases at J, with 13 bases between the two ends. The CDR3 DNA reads TGTGCCAGCAGCCAAGCAATTTCAGGTAGCTCCTATAATTCACCCCTCCACTTT. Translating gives CASSQAISGSSYNSPLHF.

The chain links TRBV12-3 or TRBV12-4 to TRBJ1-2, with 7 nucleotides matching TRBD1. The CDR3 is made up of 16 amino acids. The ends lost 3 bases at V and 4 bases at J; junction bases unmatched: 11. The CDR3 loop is CASSFHPGEGAYGYTF. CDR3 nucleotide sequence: TGTGCCAGCAGTTTTCATCCGGGGGAGGGGGCCTATGGCTACACCTTC.

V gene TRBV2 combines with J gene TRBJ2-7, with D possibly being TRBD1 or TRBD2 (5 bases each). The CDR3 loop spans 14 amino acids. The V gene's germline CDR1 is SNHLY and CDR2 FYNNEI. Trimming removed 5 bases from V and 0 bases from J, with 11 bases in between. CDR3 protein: CASSLGRTSYEQYF. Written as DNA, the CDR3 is TGTGCCAGCAGTTTGGGACGGACCTCCTACGAGCAGTACTTC.

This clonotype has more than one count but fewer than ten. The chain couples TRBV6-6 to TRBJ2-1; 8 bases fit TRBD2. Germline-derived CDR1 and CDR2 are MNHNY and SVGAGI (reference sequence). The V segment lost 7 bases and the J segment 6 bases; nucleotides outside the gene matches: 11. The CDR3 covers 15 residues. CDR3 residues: CASTPTGGGVNEQFF. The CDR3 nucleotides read TGTGCCAGCACACCCACGGGGGGGGGGGTCAATGAGCAGTTCTTC.

DNA for the CDR3: TGTGCCACCCCCCGTTTGGCGACGAACACCGGGGAGCTGTTTTTT. It translates to CATPRLATNTGELFF. This sequence joins TRBV7-9 and TRBJ2-2; D is unclear. Germline CDR1 reads SEHNR; CDR2 reads FQNEAQ (reference sequence). The CDR3 consists of 15 residues. Between the trimmed V and J ends, which lost 10 bases and 0 bases, there was a span of 15 bases. Complete variable domain (other parts from reference TRBV7-9 and TRBJ2-2): DTGVSQNPRHKITKRGQNVTFRCDPISEHNRLYWYRQTLGQGPEFLTYFQNEAQLEKSRLLSDRFSAERPKGSFSTLEIQRTEQGDSAMYLCATPRLATNTGELFFGEGSRLTVL.

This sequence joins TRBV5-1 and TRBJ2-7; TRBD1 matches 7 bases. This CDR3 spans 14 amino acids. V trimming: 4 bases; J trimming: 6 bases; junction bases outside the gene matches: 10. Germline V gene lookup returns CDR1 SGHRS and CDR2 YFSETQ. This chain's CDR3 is CASSPRQGHSEQYF. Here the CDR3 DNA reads TGCGCCAGCAGCCCCCGACAGGGACACTCCGAGCAGTACTTC.

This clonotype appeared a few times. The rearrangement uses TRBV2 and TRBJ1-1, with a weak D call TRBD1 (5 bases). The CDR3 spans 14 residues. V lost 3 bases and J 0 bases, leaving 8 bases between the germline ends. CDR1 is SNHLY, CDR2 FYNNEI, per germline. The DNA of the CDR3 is TGTGCCAGCAGTGAGGGGGTTCTGAACACTGAAGCTTTCTTT. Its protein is CASSEGVLNTEAFF.

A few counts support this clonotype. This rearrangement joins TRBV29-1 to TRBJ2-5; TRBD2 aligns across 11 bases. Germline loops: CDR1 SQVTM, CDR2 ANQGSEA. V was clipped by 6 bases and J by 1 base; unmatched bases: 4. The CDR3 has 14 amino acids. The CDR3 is CSVGTSGAQETQYF. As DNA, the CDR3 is TGCAGCGTGGGGACTAGCGGAGCCCAAGAGACCCAGTACTTC.

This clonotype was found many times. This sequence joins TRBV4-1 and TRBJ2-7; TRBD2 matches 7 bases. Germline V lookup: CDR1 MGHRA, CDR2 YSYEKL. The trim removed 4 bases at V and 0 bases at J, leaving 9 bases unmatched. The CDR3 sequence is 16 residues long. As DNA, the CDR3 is TGCGCCAGCAGCCCGCAAACTAGCGCGAGCTCCTACGAGCAGTACTTC. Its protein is CASSPQTSASSYEQYF.

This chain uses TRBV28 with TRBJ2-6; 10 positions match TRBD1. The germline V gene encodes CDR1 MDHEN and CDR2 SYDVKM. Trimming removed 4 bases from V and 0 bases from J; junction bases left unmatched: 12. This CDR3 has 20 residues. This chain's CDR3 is CASSSLTGTGADSGANVLTF. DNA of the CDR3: TGTGCCAGCAGTTCCCTAACCGGGACAGGGGCTGACTCTGGGGCCAACGTCCTGACTTTC.

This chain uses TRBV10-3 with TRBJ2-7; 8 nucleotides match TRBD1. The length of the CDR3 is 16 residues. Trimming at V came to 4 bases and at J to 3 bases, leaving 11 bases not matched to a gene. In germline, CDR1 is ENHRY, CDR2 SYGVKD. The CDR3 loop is CAISGGETGALYEQYF. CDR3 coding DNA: TGTGCCATCAGTGGGGGCGAGACAGGGGCTCTCTACGAGCAGTACTTC.

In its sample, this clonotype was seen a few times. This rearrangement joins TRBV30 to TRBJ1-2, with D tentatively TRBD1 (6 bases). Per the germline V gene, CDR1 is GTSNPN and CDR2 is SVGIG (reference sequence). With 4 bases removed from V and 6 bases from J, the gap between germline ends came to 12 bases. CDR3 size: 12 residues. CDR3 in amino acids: CAWNLGHHGYTF. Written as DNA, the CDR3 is TGTGCCTGGAATTTGGGACATCATGGCTACACCTTC.